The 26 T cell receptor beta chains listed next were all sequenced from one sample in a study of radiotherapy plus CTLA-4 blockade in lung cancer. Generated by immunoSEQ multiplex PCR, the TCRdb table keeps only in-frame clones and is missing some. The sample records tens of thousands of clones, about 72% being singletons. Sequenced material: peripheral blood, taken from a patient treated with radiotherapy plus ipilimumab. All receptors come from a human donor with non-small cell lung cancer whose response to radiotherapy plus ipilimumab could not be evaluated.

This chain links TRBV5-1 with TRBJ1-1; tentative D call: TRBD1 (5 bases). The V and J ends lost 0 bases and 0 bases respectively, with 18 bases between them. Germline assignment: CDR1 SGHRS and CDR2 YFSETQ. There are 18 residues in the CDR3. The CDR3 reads CASSLDGGRRGLNTEAFF. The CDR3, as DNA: TGCGCCAGCAGCTTGGATGGGGGAAGGAGGGGTTTGAACACTGAAGCTTTCTTT. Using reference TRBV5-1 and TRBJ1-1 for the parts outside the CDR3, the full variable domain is KAGVTQTPRYLIKTRGQQVTLSCSPISGHRSVSWYQQTPGQGLQFLFEYFSETQRNKGNFPGRFSGRQFSNSRSEMNVSTLELGDSALYLCASSLDGGRRGLNTEAFFGQGTRLTVV.

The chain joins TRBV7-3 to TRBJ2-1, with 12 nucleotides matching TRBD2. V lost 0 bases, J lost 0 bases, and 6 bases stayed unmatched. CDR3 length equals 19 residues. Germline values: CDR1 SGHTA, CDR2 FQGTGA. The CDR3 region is CASSLTYTSGGNSYNEQFF. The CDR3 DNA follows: TGTGCCAGCAGCTTAACCTATACTAGCGGGGGGAACTCCTACAATGAGCAGTTCTTC.

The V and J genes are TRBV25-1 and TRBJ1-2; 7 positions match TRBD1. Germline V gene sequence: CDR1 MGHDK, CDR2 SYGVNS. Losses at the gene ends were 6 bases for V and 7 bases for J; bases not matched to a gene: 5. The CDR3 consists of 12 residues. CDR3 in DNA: TGTGCCAGCAGAGAGGGGGCTTTTGGCTACACCTTC. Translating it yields CASREGAFGYTF.

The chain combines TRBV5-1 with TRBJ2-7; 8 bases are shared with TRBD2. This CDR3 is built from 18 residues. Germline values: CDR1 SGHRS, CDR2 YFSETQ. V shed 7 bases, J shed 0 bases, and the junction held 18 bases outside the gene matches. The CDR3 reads CASARNAASGRSSYEQYF. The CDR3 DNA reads TGCGCCAGCGCTAGGAATGCGGCTAGCGGGCGTAGCTCCTACGAGCAGTACTTC.

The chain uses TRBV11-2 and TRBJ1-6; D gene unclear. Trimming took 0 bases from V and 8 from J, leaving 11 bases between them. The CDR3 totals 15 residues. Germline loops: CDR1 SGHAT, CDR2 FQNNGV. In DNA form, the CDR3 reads TGTGCCAGCAGCTTAGATCCGGCGGGTGATTCACCCCTCCACTTT. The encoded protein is CASSLDPAGDSPLHF.

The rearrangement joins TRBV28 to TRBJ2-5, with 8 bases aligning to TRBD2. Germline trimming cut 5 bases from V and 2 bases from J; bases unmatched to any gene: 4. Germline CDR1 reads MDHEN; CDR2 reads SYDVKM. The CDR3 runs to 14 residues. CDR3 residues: CASSLTSGQETQYF. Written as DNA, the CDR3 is TGTGCCAGCAGTCTTACTAGCGGACAAGAGACCCAGTACTTC. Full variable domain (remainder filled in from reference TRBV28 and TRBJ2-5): DVKVTQSSRYLVKRTGEKVFLECVQDMDHENMFWYRQDPGLGLRLIYFSYDVKMKEKGDIPEGYSVSREKKERFSLILESASTNQTSMYLCASSLTSGQETQYFGPGTRLLVL.

The CDR3, as DNA: TGTGCCAGCAAAAAATCAGGGGCGCAAGGCTACACCTTC. Its translation is CASKKSGAQGYTF. This chain uses TRBV28 with TRBJ1-2; the D gene is possibly TRBD1 (6 bases). Germline CDR1 reads MDHEN; CDR2 reads SYDVKM. The V end was cut by 7 bases, the J end by 8 bases, with 17 bases between. CDR3 length: 13 amino acids.

This CDR3 is CASSLVQGVDAEAFF. The CDR3 coding sequence is TGTGCCAGCAGCTTGGTTCAGGGGGTAGACGCTGAAGCTTTCTTT. The chain joins TRBV5-4 to TRBJ1-1, with TRBD1 matching 7 bases. The germline gives CDR1 SGHNT, CDR2 YYREEE (reference sequence). Losses at the gene ends were 0 bases for V and 6 bases for J; bases not matched to a gene: 8. CDR3 length: 15 amino acids.

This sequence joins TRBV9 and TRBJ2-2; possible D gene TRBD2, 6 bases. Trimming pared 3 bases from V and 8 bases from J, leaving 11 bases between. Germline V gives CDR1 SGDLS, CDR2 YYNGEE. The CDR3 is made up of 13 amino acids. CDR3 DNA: TGTGCCAGCAGCGGACTAGTTTTAGGGGAGCTGTTTTTT. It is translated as CASSGLVLGELFF.

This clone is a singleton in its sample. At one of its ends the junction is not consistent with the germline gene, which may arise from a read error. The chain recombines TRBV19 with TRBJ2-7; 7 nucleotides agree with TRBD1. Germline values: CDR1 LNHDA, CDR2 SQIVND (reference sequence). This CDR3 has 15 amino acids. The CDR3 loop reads CASSMAPSTGNEQCF. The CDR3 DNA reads TGTGCCAGTAGTATGGCCCCTTCGACAGGGAACGAGCAGTGCTTC.

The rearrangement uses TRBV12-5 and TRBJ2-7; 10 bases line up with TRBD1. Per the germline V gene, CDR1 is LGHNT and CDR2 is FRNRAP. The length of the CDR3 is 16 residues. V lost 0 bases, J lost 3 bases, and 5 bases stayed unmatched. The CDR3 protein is CASGLVSGTGDYEQYF. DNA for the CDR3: TGTGCTAGTGGTTTGGTCTCCGGGACAGGGGACTACGAGCAGTACTTC.

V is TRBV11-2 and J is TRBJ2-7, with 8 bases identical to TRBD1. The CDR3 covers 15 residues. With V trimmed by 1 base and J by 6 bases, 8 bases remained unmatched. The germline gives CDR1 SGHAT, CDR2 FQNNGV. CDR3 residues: CASSLVGDRRSEQYF. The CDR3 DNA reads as TGTGCCAGCAGCTTAGTAGGGGACAGGAGATCCGAGCAGTACTTC.

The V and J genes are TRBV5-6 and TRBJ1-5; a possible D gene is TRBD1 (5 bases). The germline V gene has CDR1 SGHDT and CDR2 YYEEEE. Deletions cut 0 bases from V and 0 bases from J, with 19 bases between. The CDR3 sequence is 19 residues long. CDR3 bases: TGTGCCAGCAGCTTGGGGGTTCGCGGGACGGAGCCTAGCAATCAGCCCCAGCATTTT. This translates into CASSLGVRGTEPSNQPQHF.

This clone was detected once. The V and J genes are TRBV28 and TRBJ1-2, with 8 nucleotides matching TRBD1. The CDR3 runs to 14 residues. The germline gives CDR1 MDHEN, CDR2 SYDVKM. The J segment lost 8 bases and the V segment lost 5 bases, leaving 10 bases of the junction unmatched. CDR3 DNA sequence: TGTGCCAGCAGTCGGCAGACAGGGGCCGGCGGCTACACCTTC. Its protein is CASSRQTGAGGYTF.

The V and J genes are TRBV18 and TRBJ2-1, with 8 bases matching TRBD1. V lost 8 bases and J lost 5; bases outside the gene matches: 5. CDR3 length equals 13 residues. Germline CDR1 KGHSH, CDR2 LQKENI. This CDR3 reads CASTKGQDNEQFF. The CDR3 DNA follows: TGTGCCAGCACCAAGGGACAGGACAATGAGCAGTTCTTC. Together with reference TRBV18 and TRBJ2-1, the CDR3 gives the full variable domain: NAGVMQNPRHLVRRRGQEARLRCSPMKGHSHVYWYRQLPEEGLKFMVYLQKENIIDESGMPKERFSAEFPKEGPSILRIQQVVRGDSAAYFCASTKGQDNEQFFGPGTRLTVL.

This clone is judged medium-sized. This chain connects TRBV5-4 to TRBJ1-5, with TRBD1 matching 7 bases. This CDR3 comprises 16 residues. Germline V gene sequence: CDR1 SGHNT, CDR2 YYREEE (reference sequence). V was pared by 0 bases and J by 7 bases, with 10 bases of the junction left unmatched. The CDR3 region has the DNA TGTGCCAGCAGCTTGGGAGGGGGCGATAGGGACCAGCCCCAGCATTTT. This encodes CASSLGGGDRDQPQHF. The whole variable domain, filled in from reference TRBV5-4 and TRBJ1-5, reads ETGVTQSPTHLIKTRGQQVTLRCSSQSGHNTVSWYQQALGQGPQFIFQYYREEENGRGNFPPRFSGLQFPNYSSELNVNALELDDSALYLCASSLGGGDRDQPQHFGDGTRLSIL.

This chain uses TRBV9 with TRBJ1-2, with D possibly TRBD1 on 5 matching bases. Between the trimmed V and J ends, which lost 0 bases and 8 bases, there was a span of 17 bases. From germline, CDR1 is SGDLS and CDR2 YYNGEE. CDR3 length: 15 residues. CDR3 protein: CASSVEVIGRDGYTF. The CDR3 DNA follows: TGTGCCAGCAGCGTAGAGGTCATAGGGCGGGACGGCTACACCTTC.

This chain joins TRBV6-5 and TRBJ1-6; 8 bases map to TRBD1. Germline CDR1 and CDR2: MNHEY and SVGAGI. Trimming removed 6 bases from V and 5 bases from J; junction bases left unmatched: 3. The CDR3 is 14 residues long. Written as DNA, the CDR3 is TGTGCCAGCAGCTGGGACAGGCATAATTCACCCCTCCACTTT. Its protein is CASSWDRHNSPLHF.

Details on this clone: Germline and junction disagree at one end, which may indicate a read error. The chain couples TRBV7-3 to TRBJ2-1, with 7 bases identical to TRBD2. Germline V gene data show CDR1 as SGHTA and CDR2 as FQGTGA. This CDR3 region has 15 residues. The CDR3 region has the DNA TGTACCAGCAGCTTAGGCGGGAGAGGTAACAATGAGCAGTTCTTC. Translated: CTSSLGGRGNNEQFF.

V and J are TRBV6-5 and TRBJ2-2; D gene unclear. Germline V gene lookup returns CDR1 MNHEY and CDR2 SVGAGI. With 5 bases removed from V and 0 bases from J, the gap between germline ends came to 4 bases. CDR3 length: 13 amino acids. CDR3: CASSVANTGELFF. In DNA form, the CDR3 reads TGTGCCAGCAGTGTCGCGAACACCGGGGAGCTGTTTTTT.

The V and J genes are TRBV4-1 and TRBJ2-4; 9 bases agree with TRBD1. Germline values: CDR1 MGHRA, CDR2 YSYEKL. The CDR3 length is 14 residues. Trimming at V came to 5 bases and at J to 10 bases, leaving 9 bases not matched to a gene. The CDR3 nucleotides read TGCGCCAGCAGCGCCCGGGACAGGGTCGAAATTCAGTACTTC. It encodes CASSARDRVEIQYF.

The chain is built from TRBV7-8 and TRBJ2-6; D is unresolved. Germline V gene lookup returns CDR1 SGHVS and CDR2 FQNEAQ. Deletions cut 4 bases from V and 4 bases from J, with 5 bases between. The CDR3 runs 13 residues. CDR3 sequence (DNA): TGTGCCAGCAGCTCGGTGGGGGCCAACGTCCTGACTTTC. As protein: CASSSVGANVLTF.

As DNA, the CDR3 is TGTGCCTCAACCTTGGGGCGGGGGTACCAAGAGACCCAGTACTTC. This sequence encodes CASTLGRGYQETQYF. This chain uses TRBV5-8 with TRBJ2-5, with 7 nucleotides matching TRBD2. Trimming cost V 10 bases and J 0 bases; bases outside gene matches: 12. Germline assignment: CDR1 SGHTS and CDR2 YDEGEE. This CDR3 is 15 amino acids long.

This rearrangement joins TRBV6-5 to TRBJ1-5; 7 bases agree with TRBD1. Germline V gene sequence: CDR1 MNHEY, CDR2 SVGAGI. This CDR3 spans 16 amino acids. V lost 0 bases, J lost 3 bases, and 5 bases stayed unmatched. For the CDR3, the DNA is TGTGCCAGCAGTTACTCCGGGACAGCCATCAATCAGCCCCAGCATTTT. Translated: CASSYSGTAINQPQHF.

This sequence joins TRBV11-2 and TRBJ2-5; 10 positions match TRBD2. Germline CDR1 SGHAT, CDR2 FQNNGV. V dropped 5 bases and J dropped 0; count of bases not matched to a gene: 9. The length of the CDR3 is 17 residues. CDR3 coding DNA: TGTGCCAGCAGCCAAGGAGCTAGCGGGGGTCACCAAGAGACCCAGTACTTC. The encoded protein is CASSQGASGGHQETQYF.

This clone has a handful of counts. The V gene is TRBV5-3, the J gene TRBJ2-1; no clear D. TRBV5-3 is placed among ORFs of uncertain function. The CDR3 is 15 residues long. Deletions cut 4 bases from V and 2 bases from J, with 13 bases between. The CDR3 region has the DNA TGTGCCAGAAGCACCCCCGGGTGCGCCTACAATGAGCAGTTCTTC. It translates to CARSTPGCAYNEQFF.